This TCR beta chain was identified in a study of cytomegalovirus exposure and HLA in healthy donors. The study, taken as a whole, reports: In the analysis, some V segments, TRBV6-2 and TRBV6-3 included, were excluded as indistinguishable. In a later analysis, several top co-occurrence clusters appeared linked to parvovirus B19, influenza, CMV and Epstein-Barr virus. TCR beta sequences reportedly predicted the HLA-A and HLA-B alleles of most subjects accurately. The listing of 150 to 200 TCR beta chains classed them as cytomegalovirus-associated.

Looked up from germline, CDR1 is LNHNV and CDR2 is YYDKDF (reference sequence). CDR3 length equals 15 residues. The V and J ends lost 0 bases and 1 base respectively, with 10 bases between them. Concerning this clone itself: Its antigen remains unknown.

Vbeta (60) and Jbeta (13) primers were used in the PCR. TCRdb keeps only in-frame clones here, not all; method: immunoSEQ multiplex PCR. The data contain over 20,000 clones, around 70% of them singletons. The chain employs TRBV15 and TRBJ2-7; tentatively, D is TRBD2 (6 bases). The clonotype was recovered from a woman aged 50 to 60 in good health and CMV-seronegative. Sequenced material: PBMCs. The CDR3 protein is CATSRDNLASYEQYF. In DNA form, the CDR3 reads TGTGCCACCAGCAGAGACAATCTAGCGTCCTACGAGCAGTACTTC.